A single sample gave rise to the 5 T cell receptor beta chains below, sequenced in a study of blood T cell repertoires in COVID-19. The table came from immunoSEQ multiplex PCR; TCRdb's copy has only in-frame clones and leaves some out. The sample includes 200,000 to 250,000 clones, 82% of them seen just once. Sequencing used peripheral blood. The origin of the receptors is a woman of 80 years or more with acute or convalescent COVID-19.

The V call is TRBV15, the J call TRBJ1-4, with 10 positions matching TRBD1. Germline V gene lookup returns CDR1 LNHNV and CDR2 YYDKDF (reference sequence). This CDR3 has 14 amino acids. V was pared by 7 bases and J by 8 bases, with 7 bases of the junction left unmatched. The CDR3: CATNSGTGEEKLFF. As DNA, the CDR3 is TGTGCCACCAACTCCGGGACAGGGGAGGAAAAACTGTTTTTT.

The CDR3 loop is CASSLGEGAGKLFF. The DNA of the CDR3 is TGTGCCAGCAGCTTAGGTGAGGGGGCCGGGAAACTGTTTTTT. The genes are TRBV7-9 and TRBJ1-4; 7 bases map to TRBD1. The J segment lost 11 bases and the V segment lost 1 base, leaving 7 bases of the junction unmatched. Germline loops: CDR1 SEHNR, CDR2 FQNEAQ (reference sequence). The CDR3 runs to 14 residues.

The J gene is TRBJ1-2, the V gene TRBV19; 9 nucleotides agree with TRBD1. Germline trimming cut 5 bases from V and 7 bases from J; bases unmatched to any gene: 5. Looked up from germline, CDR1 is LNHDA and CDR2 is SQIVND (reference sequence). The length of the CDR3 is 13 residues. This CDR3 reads CASSGLDRGGYTF. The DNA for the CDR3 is TGTGCCAGTAGTGGTTTGGACAGGGGTGGCTACACCTTC.

In DNA form, the CDR3 reads TGCGCCAGCAGCTCCGGACAGGGGATCGGTGGAACTGAAGCTTTCTTT. This sequence encodes CASSSGQGIGGTEAFF. The genes are TRBV5-1 and TRBJ1-1; 9 positions agree with TRBD1. CDR1 and CDR2 from the germline V gene are SGHRS and YFSETQ. V shed 3 bases, J shed 5 bases, and the junction held 11 bases outside the gene matches. The CDR3 length is 16 residues.

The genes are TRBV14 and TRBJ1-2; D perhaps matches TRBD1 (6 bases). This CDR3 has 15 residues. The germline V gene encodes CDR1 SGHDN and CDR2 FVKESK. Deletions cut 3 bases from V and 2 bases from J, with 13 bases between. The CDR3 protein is CASSQARGSNYGYTF. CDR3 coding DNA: TGTGCCAGCAGCCAGGCCAGGGGTTCCAACTATGGCTACACCTTC.